These 7 T cell receptor beta chains originate from one sample sequenced in a study of response to subunit inactivated influenza vaccine. Each CDR3 protein is one row after TCRdb ran MiXCR on the RT-PCR reads. Here the sample spans 500,000 to 600,000 distinct CDR3 sequences, approximately 7.1% being singletons. This specimen consisted of PBMCs from blood, obtained around 25 months after vaccination. The receptors come from a man between 50 and 69 years old who received an inactivated influenza vaccine.

The rearrangement joins TRBV9 to TRBJ1-2; D remains ambiguous. CDR3 size: 15 residues. V shed 0 bases and J shed 4 bases, with 13 bases lying between them. Germline values: CDR1 SGDLS, CDR2 YYNGEE. CDR3 sequence: CASSVAKTRRYGYTF. For the CDR3, the DNA is TGTGCCAGCAGCGTAGCTAAGACACGGCGCTATGGCTACACCTTC.

This clonotype was seen a few times. The V gene is TRBV5-1, the J gene TRBJ1-2, with D tentatively TRBD1 (5 bases). The germline V gene has CDR1 SGHRS and CDR2 YFSETQ. V lost 6 bases, J lost 8 bases, and 17 bases lay in between. This CDR3 has 13 amino acids. The CDR3 sequence is CASTPEGIDGYTF. CDR3 sequence (DNA): TGCGCCAGCACTCCAGAGGGGATTGACGGCTACACCTTC.

V usage is TRBV13 and J usage is TRBJ2-2; 9 nucleotides line up with TRBD2. Germline loops: CDR1 PRHDT, CDR2 FYEKMQ (reference sequence). After removal of 2 bases from V and 7 bases from J, the junction contained 8 bases not matched to a gene. The CDR3 is 16 amino acids. CDR3 in amino acids: CASSLRIAGDFGELFF. Here the CDR3 DNA reads TGTGCCAGCAGCTTAAGGATAGCGGGAGATTTCGGGGAGCTGTTTTTT.

The V gene is TRBV4-1, the J gene TRBJ2-1; D unresolved. Germline CDR1 MGHRA, CDR2 YSYEKL. This CDR3 has 14 amino acids. The germline V and J ends were trimmed by 0 bases and 5 bases, with 8 bases remaining between them. Written as DNA, the CDR3 is TGCGCCAGCAGCCAAGATCACCAGAACAATGAGCAGTTCTTC. Residues: CASSQDHQNNEQFF.

This clonotype has just a few counts. The rearrangement links TRBV6-1 to TRBJ2-7, with D perhaps given as TRBD1 or TRBD2 (5 bases each). The CDR3 length is 15 residues. The V end was cut by 5 bases, the J end by 5 bases, with 19 bases between. CDR1 is MNHNS, CDR2 SASEGT, per germline. The CDR3 region has the DNA TGTGCCAGCAGTCCCGGGACGGGTCGATTGAACGAGCAGTACTTC. Its protein is CASSPGTGRLNEQYF.

The chain couples TRBV28 to TRBJ2-1, with a weak D call TRBD2 (6 bases). This CDR3 has 15 residues. Trimming stripped 6 bases from V and 2 bases from J, with 14 bases between. Looked up from germline, CDR1 is MDHEN and CDR2 is SYDVKM. CDR3 nucleotides: TGTGCCAGCAGCCCCGTCCGCGGGACCTACAATGAGCAGTTCTTC. Encoded protein: CASSPVRGTYNEQFF. The complete variable domain, with remaining parts taken from reference TRBV28 and TRBJ2-1, reads DVKVTQSSRYLVKRTGEKVFLECVQDMDHENMFWYRQDPGLGLRLIYFSYDVKMKEKGDIPEGYSVSREKKERFSLILESASTNQTSMYLCASSPVRGTYNEQFFGPGTRLTVL.

In its sample, this clonotype was seen many times. This chain links TRBV20-1 with TRBJ2-5, with D possibly matching TRBD2 (5 bases). V lost 4 bases, J lost 6 bases, and 12 bases lay in between. The CDR3 extends over 12 amino acids. Germline CDR1 reads DFQATT; CDR2 reads SNEGSKA (reference sequence). The CDR3 loop reads CSATAPGKTQYF. The CDR3 region has the DNA TGCAGTGCTACGGCCCCGGGAAAGACCCAGTACTTC.